The sequence of this T cell receptor beta chain was determined in a study of blood T cells in healthy people across ages. Study at large: Roughly one uniquely barcoded beta molecule per two T cells was captured. Study-wide points: Without sorted subsets, naive and antigen-experienced compartments could not be conclusively compared.

A remark on this clonotype: Its antigen is not known. Mismatch with germline at one junction end may stem from a read error.

Healthy Caucasian individuals from Russia aged roughly 6 to 95 served as donors. Alongside a J-beta primer mix, a sample-barcoded 5' primer served in a second PCR lasting 7 to 11 cycles. Through a template-switch adaptor with 12 random nucleotides, each cDNA molecule received a tag. MiXCR, run by TCRdb on the 5' RACE reads, gives a single entry per CDR3 protein. The sample shows approximately 1.5 million distinct CDR3 sequences, about 35% of them seen only once. Germline CDR1 is ENHRY and CDR2 is SYGVKD. The length of the CDR3 is 14 residues. This clonotype originated in a woman in her twenties or thirties in good health. This chain connects TRBV10-3 to TRBJ1-4, with a tentative D call TRBD1 (5 bases). The sample consisted of blood. CDR3 region: CASWGGATIEKLFF. The CDR3 DNA is TGTGCCTCCTGGGGGGGTGCAACTATTGAAAAACTGTTTTTT.